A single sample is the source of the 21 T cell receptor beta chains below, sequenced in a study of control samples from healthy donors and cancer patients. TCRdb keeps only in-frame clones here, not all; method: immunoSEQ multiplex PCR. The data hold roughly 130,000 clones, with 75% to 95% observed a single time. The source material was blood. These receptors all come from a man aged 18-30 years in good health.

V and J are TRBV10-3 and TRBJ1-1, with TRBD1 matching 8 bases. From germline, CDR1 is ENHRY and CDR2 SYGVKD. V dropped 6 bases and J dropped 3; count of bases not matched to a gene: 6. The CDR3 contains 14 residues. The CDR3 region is CAIRLGQGDTEAFF. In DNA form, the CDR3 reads TGTGCCATCAGGCTCGGACAGGGCGACACTGAAGCTTTCTTT.

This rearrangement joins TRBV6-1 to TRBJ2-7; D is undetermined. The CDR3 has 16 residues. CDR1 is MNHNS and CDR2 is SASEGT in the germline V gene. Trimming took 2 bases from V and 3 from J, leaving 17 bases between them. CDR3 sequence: CASSERYGDPSYEQYF. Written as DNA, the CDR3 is TGTGCCAGCAGTGAACGTTACGGAGACCCAAGCTACGAGCAGTACTTC.

The CDR3 reads CASSHAEGNFHF. DNA of the CDR3: TGTGCCAGCAGCCACGCGGAGGGAAACTTCCACTTT. V and J are TRBV6-2 or TRBV6-3 and TRBJ1-6, with unresolved D. The V end lost 6 bases, the J end lost 17 bases, and 17 bases lay between the germline ends. The CDR3 has 12 amino acids. The germline V gene encodes CDR1 MNHEY and CDR2 SVGEGT.

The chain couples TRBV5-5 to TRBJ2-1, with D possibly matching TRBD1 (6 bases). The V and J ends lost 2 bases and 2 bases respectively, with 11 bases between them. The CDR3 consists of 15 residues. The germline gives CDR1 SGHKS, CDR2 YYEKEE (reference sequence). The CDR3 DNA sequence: TGTGCCAGCAGCTTCGGAACAGGGACCTACAATGAGCAGTTCTTC. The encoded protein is CASSFGTGTYNEQFF.

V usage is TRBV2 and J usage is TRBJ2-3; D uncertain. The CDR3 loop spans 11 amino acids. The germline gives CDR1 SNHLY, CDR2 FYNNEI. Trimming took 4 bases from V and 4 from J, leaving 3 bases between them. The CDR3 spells CASSAPDTQYF. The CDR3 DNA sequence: TGTGCCAGCAGTGCCCCAGATACGCAGTATTTT.

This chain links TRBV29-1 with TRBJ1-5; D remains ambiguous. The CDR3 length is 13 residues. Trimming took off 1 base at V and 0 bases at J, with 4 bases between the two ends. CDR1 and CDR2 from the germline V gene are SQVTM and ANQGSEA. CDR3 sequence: CSVEAGSNQPQHF. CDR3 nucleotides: TGCAGCGTTGAAGCCGGTAGCAATCAGCCCCAGCATTTT.

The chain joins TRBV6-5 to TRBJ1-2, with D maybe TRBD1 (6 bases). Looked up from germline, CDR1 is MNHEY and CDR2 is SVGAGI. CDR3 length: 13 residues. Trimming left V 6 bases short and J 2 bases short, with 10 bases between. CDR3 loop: CASSIQGNYGYTF. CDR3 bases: TGTGCCAGCAGCATACAGGGCAACTATGGCTACACCTTC.

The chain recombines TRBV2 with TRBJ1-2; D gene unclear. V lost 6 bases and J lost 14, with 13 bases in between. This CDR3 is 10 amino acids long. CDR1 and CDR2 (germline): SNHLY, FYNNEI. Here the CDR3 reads CASSQHVVTF. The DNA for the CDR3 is TGTGCCAGCAGCCAACATGTTGTAACCTTC.

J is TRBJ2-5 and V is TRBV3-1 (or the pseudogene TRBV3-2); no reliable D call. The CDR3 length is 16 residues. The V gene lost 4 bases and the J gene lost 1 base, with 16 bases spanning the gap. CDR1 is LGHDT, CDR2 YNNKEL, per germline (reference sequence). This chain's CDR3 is CASSPWGSLFQETQYF. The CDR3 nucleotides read TGTGCCAGCAGCCCCTGGGGTAGTCTCTTCCAAGAGACCCAGTACTTC.

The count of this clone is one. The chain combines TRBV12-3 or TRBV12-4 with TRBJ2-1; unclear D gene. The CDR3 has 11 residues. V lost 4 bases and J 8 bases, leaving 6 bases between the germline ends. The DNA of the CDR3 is TGTGCCAGCAGTTCCCCCCATGAGCAGTTCTTC. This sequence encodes CASSSPHEQFF.

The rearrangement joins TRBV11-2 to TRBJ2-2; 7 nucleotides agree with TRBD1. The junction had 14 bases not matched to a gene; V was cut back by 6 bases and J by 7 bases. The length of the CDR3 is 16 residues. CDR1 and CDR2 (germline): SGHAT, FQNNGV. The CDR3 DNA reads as TGTGCCAGCAGACAACCGGGACAGCTACCTTACGGGGAGCTGTTTTTT. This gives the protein CASRQPGQLPYGELFF.

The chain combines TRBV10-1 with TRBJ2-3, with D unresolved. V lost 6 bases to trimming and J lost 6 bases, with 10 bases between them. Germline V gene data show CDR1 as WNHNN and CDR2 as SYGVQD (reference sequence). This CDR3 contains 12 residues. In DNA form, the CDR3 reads TGCGCCAGCAGCTCCGCCGCGGATACGCAGTATTTT. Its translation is CASSSAADTQYF.

The CDR3 reads CASSDTFGGLNTGELFF. The DNA for the CDR3 is TGTGCCAGCAGTGATACTTTCGGGGGGCTGAACACCGGGGAGCTGTTTTTT. The J gene is TRBJ2-2, the V gene TRBV25-1, with D maybe TRBD2 (7 bases). V was pared by 3 bases and J by 1 base, with 15 bases between. Germline V lookup: CDR1 MGHDK, CDR2 SYGVNS. The CDR3 spans 17 residues.

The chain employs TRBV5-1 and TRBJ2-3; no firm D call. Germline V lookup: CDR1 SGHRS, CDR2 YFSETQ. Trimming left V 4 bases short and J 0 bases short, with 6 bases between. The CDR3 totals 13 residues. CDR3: CASSRLSTDTQYF. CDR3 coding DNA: TGCGCCAGCAGCCGACTCAGCACAGATACGCAGTATTTT.

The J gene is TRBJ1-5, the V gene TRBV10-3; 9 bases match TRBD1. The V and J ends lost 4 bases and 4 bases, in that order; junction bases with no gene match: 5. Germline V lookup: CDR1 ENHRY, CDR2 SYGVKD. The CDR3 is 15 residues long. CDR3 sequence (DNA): TGTGCCATCAGTGCCGACAGGGGGAGGAATCAGCCCCAGCATTTT. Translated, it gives CAISADRGRNQPQHF.

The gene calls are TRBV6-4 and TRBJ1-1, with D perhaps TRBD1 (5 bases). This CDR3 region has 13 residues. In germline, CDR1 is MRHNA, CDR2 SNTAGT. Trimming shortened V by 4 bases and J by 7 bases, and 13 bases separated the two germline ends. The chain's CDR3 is CASSAERGSEAFF. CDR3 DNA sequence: TGTGCCAGCAGTGCGGAAAGGGGCAGTGAAGCTTTCTTT.

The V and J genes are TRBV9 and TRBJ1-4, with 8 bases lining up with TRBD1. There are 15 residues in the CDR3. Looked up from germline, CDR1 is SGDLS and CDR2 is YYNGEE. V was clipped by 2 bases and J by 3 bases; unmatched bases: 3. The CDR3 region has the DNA TGTGCCAGCAGCGTCCAGGGGGCTGCTAATGAAAAACTGTTTTTT. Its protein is CASSVQGAANEKLFF.

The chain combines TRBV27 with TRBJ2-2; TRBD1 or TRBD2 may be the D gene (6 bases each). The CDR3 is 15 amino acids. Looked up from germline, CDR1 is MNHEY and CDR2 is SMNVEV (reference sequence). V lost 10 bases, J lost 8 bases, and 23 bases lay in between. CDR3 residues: CATGGSGSWLGELFF. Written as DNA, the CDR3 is TGTGCCACCGGGGGCAGCGGCTCTTGGCTGGGGGAGCTGTTTTTT.

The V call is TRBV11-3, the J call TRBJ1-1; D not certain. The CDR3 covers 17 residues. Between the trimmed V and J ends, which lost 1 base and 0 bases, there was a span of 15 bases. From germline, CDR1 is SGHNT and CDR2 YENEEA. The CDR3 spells CASSLGGGRKMNTEAFF. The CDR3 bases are TGTGCCAGCAGCTTAGGGGGTGGACGGAAGATGAACACTGAAGCTTTCTTT.

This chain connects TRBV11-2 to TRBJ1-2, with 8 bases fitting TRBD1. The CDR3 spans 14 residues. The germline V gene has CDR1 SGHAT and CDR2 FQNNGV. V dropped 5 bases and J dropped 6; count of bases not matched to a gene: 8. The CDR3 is CASSTPGGADGYTF. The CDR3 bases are TGTGCCAGCAGCACTCCAGGGGGCGCAGATGGCTACACCTTC.

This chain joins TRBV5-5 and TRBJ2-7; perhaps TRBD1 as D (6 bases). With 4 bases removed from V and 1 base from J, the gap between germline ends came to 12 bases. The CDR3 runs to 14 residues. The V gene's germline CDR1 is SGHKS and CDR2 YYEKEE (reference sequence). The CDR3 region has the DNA TGTGCCAGCAGCACAGGGTTAATTTCCTACGAGCAGTACTTC. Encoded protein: CASSTGLISYEQYF.